Listed here are 6 T cell receptor beta chains from one sample, sequenced in a study of regulatory T cells in long-lasting Graves disease. Time point: newly diagnosed GD, antithyroid drugs for less than 3 months. The TCR library was made from RNA extracted from PBMCs. Libraries of TCR beta came from iRepertoire HTBI primers plus Arm-PCR of CDR3 regions. TCRdb re-derived calls from the multiplex PCR reads in MiXCR, one entry per CDR3 protein. The sample includes some 560,000 distinct CDR3 sequences, more than 15% of them seen just once. The sample was also reused in another study, on T cells in Graves' hyperthyroidism and ophthalmopathy.

The sample here was peripheral blood mononuclear cells (PBMCs), taken at new diagnosis, from a patient treated with antithyroid drugs. All receptors derive from a woman aged 40-60 years with Graves disease.

This clonotype has at least ten counts. This chain connects TRBV6-5 to TRBJ2-3, with 12 bases that match TRBD2. Trimming at V came to 2 bases and at J to 0 bases, leaving 6 bases not matched to a gene. Germline loops: CDR1 MNHEY, CDR2 SVGAGI. The length of the CDR3 is 18 residues. The CDR3 sequence is CASSYPSSGGASTDTQYF. The CDR3, as DNA: TGTGCCAGCAGTTACCCTTCTAGCGGGGGGGCGAGCACAGATACGCAGTATTTT.

This clonotype was seen repeatedly, ten times or more. The rearrangement joins TRBV2 to TRBJ1-2; no reliable D call. The V end lost 0 bases, the J end lost 4 bases, and 9 bases lay between the germline ends. The CDR3 is 14 residues long. Germline loops: CDR1 SNHLY, CDR2 FYNNEI. DNA for the CDR3: TGTGCCAGCAGTGAAGCGCAAGGGATCTATGGCTACACCTTC. This encodes CASSEAQGIYGYTF.

The chain links TRBV13 to TRBJ1-5; D call uncertain. The germline V gene has CDR1 PRHDT and CDR2 FYEKMQ (reference sequence). The length of the CDR3 is 15 residues. With 0 bases removed from V and 2 bases from J, the gap between germline ends came to 8 bases. The CDR3 DNA is TGTGCCAGCAGCTTAGGCCTTGTGGGCAATCAGCCCCAGCATTTT. This gives the protein CASSLGLVGNQPQHF.

This clonotype was counted many times. The chain employs TRBV11-2 and TRBJ2-3; no reliable D call. Germline V CDR1 and CDR2: SGHAT, FQNNGV. V was shortened by 0 bases and J by 5 bases, with 6 bases between the two germline ends. This CDR3 comprises 13 residues. This CDR3 reads CASSLEAIDTQYF. In DNA, the CDR3 is TGTGCCAGCAGCTTAGAAGCGATAGATACGCAGTATTTT.

The chain links TRBV10-3 to TRBJ1-2, with D possibly matching TRBD1 (6 bases). V was clipped by 3 bases and J by 6 bases, with 14 bases between them. The CDR3 covers 14 residues. Germline CDR1 and CDR2: ENHRY and SYGVKD. The CDR3 reads CAISDQKGGDGYTF. The CDR3 DNA sequence: TGTGCCATCAGTGACCAGAAAGGGGGTGATGGCTACACCTTC.

This clonotype was counted at least ten times. The J gene is TRBJ2-1, the V gene TRBV20-1; maybe TRBD1 (5 bases). The V and J ends lost 6 bases and 0 bases respectively, with 12 bases between them. This CDR3 is 14 amino acids long. The germline gives CDR1 DFQATT, CDR2 SNEGSKA (reference sequence). The CDR3 sequence: CSARTSLSYNEQFF. The CDR3 DNA reads TGCAGTGCCCGGACATCCCTCTCCTACAATGAGCAGTTCTTC.